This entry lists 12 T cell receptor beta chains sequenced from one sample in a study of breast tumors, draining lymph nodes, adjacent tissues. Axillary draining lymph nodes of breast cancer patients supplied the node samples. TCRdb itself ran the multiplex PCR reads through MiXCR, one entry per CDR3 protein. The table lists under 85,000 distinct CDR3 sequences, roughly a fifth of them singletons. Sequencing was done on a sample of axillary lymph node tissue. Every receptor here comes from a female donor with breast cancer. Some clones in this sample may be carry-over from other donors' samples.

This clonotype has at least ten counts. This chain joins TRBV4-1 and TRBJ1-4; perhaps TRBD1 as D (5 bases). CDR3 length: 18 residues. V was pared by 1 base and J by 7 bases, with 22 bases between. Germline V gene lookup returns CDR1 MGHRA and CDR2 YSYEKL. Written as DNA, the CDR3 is TGCGCCAGCAGCCAAGGATTTCCGGGGCAGGCCTGGGGTGAAAAACTGTTTTTT. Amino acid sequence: CASSQGFPGQAWGEKLFF.

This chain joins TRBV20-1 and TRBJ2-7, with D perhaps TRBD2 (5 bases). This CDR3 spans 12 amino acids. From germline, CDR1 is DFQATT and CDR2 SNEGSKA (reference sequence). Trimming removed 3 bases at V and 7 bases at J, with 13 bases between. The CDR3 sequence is CSASPIAKEQYF. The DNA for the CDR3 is TGCAGTGCTAGCCCCATAGCGAAAGAGCAGTACTTC.

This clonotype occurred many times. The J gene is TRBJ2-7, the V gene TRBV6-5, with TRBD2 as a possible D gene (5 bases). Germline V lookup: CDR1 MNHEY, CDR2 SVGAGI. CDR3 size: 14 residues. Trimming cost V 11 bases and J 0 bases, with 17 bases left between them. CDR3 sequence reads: CAPAELFFSYEQYF. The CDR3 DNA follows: TGTGCCCCAGCGGAGTTATTTTTCTCCTACGAGCAGTACTTC.

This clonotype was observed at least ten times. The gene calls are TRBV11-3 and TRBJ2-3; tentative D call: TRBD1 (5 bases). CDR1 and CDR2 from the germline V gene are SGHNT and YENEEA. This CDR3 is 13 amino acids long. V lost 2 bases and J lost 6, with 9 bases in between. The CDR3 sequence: CASSLMKGDTQYF. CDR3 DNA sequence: TGTGCCAGCAGCTTAATGAAGGGGGATACGCAGTATTTT.

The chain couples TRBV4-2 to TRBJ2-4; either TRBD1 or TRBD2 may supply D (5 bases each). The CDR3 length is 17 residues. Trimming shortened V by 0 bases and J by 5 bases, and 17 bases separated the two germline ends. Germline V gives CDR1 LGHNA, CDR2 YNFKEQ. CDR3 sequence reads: CASSQDRRIMGENIQYF. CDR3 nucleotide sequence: TGTGCCAGCAGCCAAGATAGGAGGATTATGGGGGAAAACATTCAGTACTTC.

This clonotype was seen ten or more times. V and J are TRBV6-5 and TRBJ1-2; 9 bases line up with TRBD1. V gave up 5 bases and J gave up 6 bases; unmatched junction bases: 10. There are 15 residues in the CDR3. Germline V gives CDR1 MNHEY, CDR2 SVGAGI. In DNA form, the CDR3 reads TGTGCCAGCAGTGGGCGGGACAGGGATGCCGATGGCTACACCTTC. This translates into CASSGRDRDADGYTF.

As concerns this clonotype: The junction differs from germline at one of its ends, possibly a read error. Here the CDR3 DNA reads TGCGCCAACAGCTTAGTAGCACTTGGCAATCAGCCCCAGCATTTT. This encodes CANSLVALGNQPQHF. The chain recombines TRBV11-2 with TRBJ1-5; D unresolved. Germline V lookup: CDR1 SGHAT, CDR2 FQNNGV. This CDR3 has 15 residues.

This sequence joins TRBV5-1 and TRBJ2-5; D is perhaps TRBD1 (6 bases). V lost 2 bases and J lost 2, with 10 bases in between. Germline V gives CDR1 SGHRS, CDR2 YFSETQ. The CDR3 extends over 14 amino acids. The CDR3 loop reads CASSFSGVQETQYF. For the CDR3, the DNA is TGCGCCAGCAGCTTCTCAGGGGTTCAAGAGACCCAGTACTTC.

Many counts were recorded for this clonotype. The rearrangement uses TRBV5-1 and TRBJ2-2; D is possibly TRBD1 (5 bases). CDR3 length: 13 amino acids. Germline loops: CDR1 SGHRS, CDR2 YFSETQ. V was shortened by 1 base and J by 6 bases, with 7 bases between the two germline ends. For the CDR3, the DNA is TGCGCCAGCAGCTTGTTAGGGGCCGGGGAGCTGTTTTTT. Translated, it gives CASSLLGAGELFF.

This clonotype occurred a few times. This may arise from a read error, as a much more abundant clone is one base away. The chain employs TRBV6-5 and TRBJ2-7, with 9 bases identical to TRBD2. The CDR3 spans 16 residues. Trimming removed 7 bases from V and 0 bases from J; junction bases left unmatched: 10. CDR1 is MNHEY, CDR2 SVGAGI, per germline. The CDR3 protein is CASKAAGGGLSYEQYF. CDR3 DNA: TGTGCCAGCAAGGCGGCGGGAGGGGGGCTCTCCTACGAGCAGTACTTC.

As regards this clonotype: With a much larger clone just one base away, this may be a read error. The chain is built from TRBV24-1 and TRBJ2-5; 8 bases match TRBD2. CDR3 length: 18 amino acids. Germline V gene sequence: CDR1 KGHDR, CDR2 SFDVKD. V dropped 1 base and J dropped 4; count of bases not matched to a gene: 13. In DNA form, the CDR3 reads TGTGCCACCAGTGATTTCAGGGAAGCGGGGGCCAGGAGAGAGACCCAGTACTTC. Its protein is CATSDFREAGARRETQYF.

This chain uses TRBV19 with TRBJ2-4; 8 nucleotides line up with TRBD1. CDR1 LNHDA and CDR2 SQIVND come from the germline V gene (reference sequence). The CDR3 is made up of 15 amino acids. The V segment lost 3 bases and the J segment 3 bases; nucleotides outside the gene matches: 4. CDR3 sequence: CASSIADRGKNIQYF. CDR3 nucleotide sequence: TGTGCCAGTAGTATCGCCGACAGGGGCAAAAACATTCAGTACTTC.